This T cell receptor beta chain appears in the sequencing data of a study of T cell responses to AZD1222 COVID-19 vaccine. With regard to this clone: Its antigen is unknown.

Method: immunoSEQ multiplex PCR; TCRdb's copy keeps in-frame clones and lacks some. The sample gives 120,000 to 150,000 clones, around 91% of which show up once; roughly 5% is in the top ten. Regarding the study as a whole: Scientists sampled the repertoires only once the peak T cell response had passed.

V shed 8 bases and J shed 4 bases, with 11 bases lying between them. The CDR3 is 12 residues long. Germline CDR1 reads LNHDA; CDR2 reads SQIVND (reference sequence). Material: peripheral blood, obtained on day 0 of AZD1222 vaccination. The rearrangement joins TRBV19 to TRBJ1-2; D might be TRBD1 (6 bases). The sequence derives from an adult in good health. The CDR3 DNA is TGTGCCAGTTCCAGGGGACGCTATGGCTACACCTTC. Translating gives CASSRGRYGYTF.